The 22 T cell receptor beta chains below were found in one sample sequenced in a study of shared clonotypes between healthy human individuals. Generated by immunoSEQ multiplex PCR, the TCRdb table keeps only in-frame clones and is missing some. Counted here are 2 million to 2.5 million clones, roughly 95% occurring once; the ten biggest clones make up around 0.13%. Sample: naive CD4+ T cells sorted from blood. Subset: CD45RA+ positively selected. These receptors all come from a man aged 18 to 30 in good health.

This chain links TRBV6-6 with TRBJ2-2; 8 bases fit TRBD2. Germline trimming cut 8 bases from V and 2 bases from J; bases unmatched to any gene: 4. Germline V gives CDR1 MNHNY, CDR2 SVGAGI (reference sequence). The CDR3 is made up of 14 amino acids. DNA of the CDR3: TGTGCCAGCGGAGCGGGGGCCAACACCGGGGAGCTGTTTTTT. Translation: CASGAGANTGELFF.

The genes are TRBV25-1 and TRBJ2-5, with TRBD2 as a possible D gene (7 bases). Germline V CDR1 and CDR2: MGHDK, SYGVNS. CDR3 length: 14 amino acids. V dropped 3 bases and J dropped 4 bases, with 12 bases sitting between them. The CDR3 region is CASSDSGGTETQYF. For the CDR3, the DNA is TGTGCCAGCAGTGATTCGGGGGGCACAGAGACCCAGTACTTC.

The rearrangement uses TRBV5-4 and TRBJ2-3, with 10 bases aligning to TRBD2. Germline lookup yields CDR1 SGHNT and CDR2 YYREEE (reference sequence). The junction had 15 bases not matched to a gene; V was cut back by 9 bases and J by 2 bases. The CDR3 covers 17 residues. The CDR3 loop reads CATTASGGIRLTDTQYF. CDR3 sequence (DNA): TGTGCCACCACTGCTAGCGGGGGAATACGTCTCACAGATACGCAGTATTTT.

This clone was detected a few times. This sequence joins TRBV2 and TRBJ2-7, with D possibly being TRBD2 (5 bases). The CDR3 runs to 14 residues. Germline assignment: CDR1 SNHLY and CDR2 FYNNEI. Trimming shortened V by 1 base and J by 4 bases, and 11 bases separated the two germline ends. CDR3 nucleotide sequence: TGTGCCAGCAGTGAAGAGCCCGGGGAATACGAGCAGTACTTC. Protein: CASSEEPGEYEQYF.

J is TRBJ1-1 and V is TRBV10-3, with a weak D call TRBD1 (6 bases). CDR1 is ENHRY and CDR2 is SYGVKD in the germline V gene. The CDR3 consists of 16 residues. With 6 bases removed from V and 0 bases from J, the gap between germline ends came to 17 bases. CDR3 residues: CAISRGGGGLNTEAFF. The CDR3 DNA is TGTGCCATCAGCCGAGGGGGGGGAGGCTTGAACACTGAAGCTTTCTTT.

The chain has TRBV6-1 and TRBJ2-7, with 7 nucleotides matching TRBD1. After removal of 6 bases from V and 2 bases from J, the junction contained 4 bases not matched to a gene. The CDR3 extends over 13 amino acids. Germline lookup yields CDR1 MNHNS and CDR2 SASEGT. CDR3 sequence: CASRDRIAYEQYF. The CDR3 DNA sequence: TGTGCCAGCAGGGACAGGATTGCCTACGAGCAGTACTTC.

The chain couples TRBV2 to TRBJ1-1, with D unclear. There are 14 residues in the CDR3. V lost 4 bases to trimming and J lost 4 bases, with 13 bases between them. Germline V gene sequence: CDR1 SNHLY, CDR2 FYNNEI. CDR3 protein: CASSGTNMGTEAFF. The CDR3 bases are TGTGCCAGCAGTGGGACCAACATGGGCACTGAAGCTTTCTTT. The complete variable domain, with remaining parts taken from reference TRBV2 and TRBJ1-1, reads EPEVTQTPSHQVTQMGQEVILRCVPISNHLYFYWYRQILGQKVEFLVSFYNNEISEKSEIFDDQFSVERPDGSNFTLKIRSTKLEDSAMYFCASSGTNMGTEAFFGQGTRLTVV.

This chain uses TRBV15 with TRBJ1-3; D perhaps matches TRBD1 (6 bases). Germline V lookup: CDR1 LNHNV, CDR2 YYDKDF (reference sequence). CDR3 length: 15 amino acids. Trimming stripped 5 bases from V and 2 bases from J, with 13 bases between. The CDR3 bases are TGTGCCACCAGCCACGGGGGGACAACTGGAAACACCATATATTTT. It encodes CATSHGGTTGNTIYF.

V and J are TRBV6-1 and TRBJ2-5; 9 bases map to TRBD2. V shed 4 bases and J 5 bases; nucleotides not matched to a gene: 5. This CDR3 is built from 14 residues. Looked up from germline, CDR1 is MNHNS and CDR2 is SASEGT. CDR3 amino acids: CASSVAGGRETQYF. In DNA form, the CDR3 reads TGTGCCAGCAGTGTGGCGGGGGGGCGGGAGACCCAGTACTTC.

This chain joins TRBV27 and TRBJ1-5; 8 bases are shared with TRBD1. Trimming at V came to 5 bases and at J to 4 bases, leaving 10 bases not matched to a gene. Germline V gene lookup returns CDR1 MNHEY and CDR2 SMNVEV (reference sequence). The CDR3 totals 16 residues. CDR3 in amino acids: CASSPLDRGGNQPQHF. CDR3 nucleotides: TGTGCCAGCAGTCCACTCGACAGGGGAGGTAATCAGCCCCAGCATTTT.

The rearrangement uses TRBV7-2 and TRBJ2-7; D is undetermined. Germline values: CDR1 SGHTA, CDR2 FQGNSA. V was pared by 4 bases and J by 6 bases, with 13 bases between. This CDR3 region has 13 residues. CDR3 in amino acids: CASSSMSAGEQYF. The CDR3 DNA follows: TGTGCCAGCAGCTCCATGAGTGCTGGCGAGCAGTACTTC.

Comment on this clone: Other DNA sequences in this sample translate to the same CDR3. The rearrangement links TRBV7-9 to TRBJ1-2; a possible D gene is TRBD1 (5 bases). V was trimmed by 5 bases and J by 1 base, leaving 8 bases between them. CDR1 and CDR2 from the germline V gene are SEHNR and FQNEAQ (reference sequence). The CDR3 covers 13 residues. This CDR3 is CASSPDSNYGYTF. The CDR3 DNA sequence: TGTGCCAGCAGCCCCGACAGTAACTATGGCTACACCTTC. The full variable domain, completed using reference TRBV7-9 and TRBJ1-2, is DTGVSQNPRHKITKRGQNVTFRCDPISEHNRLYWYRQTLGQGPEFLTYFQNEAQLEKSRLLSDRFSAERPKGSFSTLEIQRTEQGDSAMYLCASSPDSNYGYTFGSGTRLTVV.

V and J are TRBV6-6 and TRBJ2-7, with D perhaps TRBD1 or TRBD2 (5 bases each). The CDR3 is made up of 15 amino acids. V dropped 7 bases and J dropped 2 bases, with 18 bases sitting between them. Germline V gene lookup returns CDR1 MNHNY and CDR2 SVGAGI (reference sequence). CDR3 sequence: CASTPGRGPPYEQYF. In nucleotides, the CDR3 is TGTGCCAGCACCCCAGGTCGGGGACCACCCTACGAGCAGTACTTC.

This chain connects TRBV5-4 to TRBJ2-3, with D perhaps matching TRBD1 or TRBD2 (5 bases each). Trimming left V 0 bases short and J 2 bases short, with 19 bases between. From germline, CDR1 is SGHNT and CDR2 YYREEE (reference sequence). This CDR3 is built from 18 residues. CDR3 coding DNA: TGTGCCAGCAGCTTGGGTGGTTCGGCAGTGGGGACCACAGATACGCAGTATTTT. It encodes CASSLGGSAVGTTDTQYF.

The V and J genes are TRBV25-1 and TRBJ1-4; D is undetermined. The CDR3 loop spans 14 amino acids. The germline V gene has CDR1 MGHDK and CDR2 SYGVNS. V lost 1 base, J lost 8 bases, and 11 bases lay in between. The CDR3 bases are TGTGCCAGCAGTGAATCACGGACCCTCGAAAAACTGTTTTTT. Its translation: CASSESRTLEKLFF.

The rearrangement joins TRBV10-3 to TRBJ2-2, with 10 nucleotides matching TRBD1. The V and J ends lost 6 bases and 5 bases, in that order; junction bases with no gene match: 6. CDR3 length: 15 residues. The germline V gene has CDR1 ENHRY and CDR2 SYGVKD. The CDR3 loop is CAIRGQGIETGELFF. CDR3 bases: TGTGCCATCAGGGGACAGGGGATCGAGACCGGGGAGCTGTTTTTT.

The rearrangement joins TRBV6-5 to TRBJ2-2, with 7 bases fitting TRBD1. Trimming removed 10 bases from V and 7 bases from J; junction bases left unmatched: 9. Germline V gene data show CDR1 as MNHEY and CDR2 as SVGAGI. This CDR3 has 13 amino acids. CDR3 bases: TGTGCCACTCTGAGGGGGCTGGGCGGGGAGCTGTTTTTT. It yields the protein CATLRGLGGELFF.

This chain connects TRBV5-1 to TRBJ2-7; the match to TRBD1 covers 8 bases. V lost 0 bases and J lost 3; bases outside the gene matches: 5. This CDR3 has 15 amino acids. CDR1 and CDR2 (germline): SGHRS, YFSETQ. For the CDR3, the DNA is TGCGCCAGCAGCTTGGCGGACAGGGCGGTCTACGAGCAGTACTTC. Protein: CASSLADRAVYEQYF.

With respect to this clone: Additional DNA sequences in this sample encode the identical CDR3. The chain recombines TRBV18 with TRBJ2-7; D gene unclear. V was clipped by 3 bases and J by 3 bases, with 9 bases between them. The V gene's germline CDR1 is KGHSH and CDR2 LQKENI. The CDR3 length is 13 residues. The CDR3 loop reads CASSPSSSYEQYF. CDR3 nucleotide sequence: TGTGCCAGCTCACCCAGTTCCAGCTACGAGCAGTACTTC.

The CDR3 nucleotides read TGTGCCAGCATGGTACAGGGCTCGCGAGCAAATGGCTACACCTTC. Translating gives CASMVQGSRANGYTF. The rearrangement joins TRBV6-5 to TRBJ1-2, with D perhaps TRBD1 (6 bases). Germline-derived CDR1 and CDR2 are MNHEY and SVGAGI. V lost 7 bases and J 6 bases, leaving 21 bases between the germline ends. This CDR3 is built from 15 residues.

V gene TRBV7-8 combines with J gene TRBJ1-6; 8 bases match TRBD1. Germline CDR1 reads SGHVS; CDR2 reads FQNEAQ. Trimming at V came to 1 base and at J to 6 bases, leaving 5 bases not matched to a gene. The CDR3 is made up of 16 amino acids. The CDR3 DNA reads TGTGCCAGCAGCTTAGATTTAACAGGGGGTAATTCACCCCTCCACTTT. Amino acid sequence: CASSLDLTGGNSPLHF.

The chain links TRBV11-2 to TRBJ1-2; unclear D gene. CDR1 is SGHAT and CDR2 is FQNNGV in the germline V gene. Trimming stripped 5 bases from V and 4 bases from J, with 11 bases between. This CDR3 has 13 residues. The CDR3 DNA is TGTGCCAGCAGCCCAGCCTGGGGCTATGGCTACACCTTC. It encodes CASSPAWGYGYTF.